This section outlines one T cell receptor beta chain sequence together with its context. Its matching antigen is unknown. One heparinised draw of blood, averaging roughly 110 mL, came from each donor. Germline CDR1 SGHAT, CDR2 FQNNGV. This CDR3 spans 18 amino acids. V was clipped by 3 bases and J by 1 base; unmatched bases: 9. Investigators reverse transcribed all isolated RNA, so they sequenced expressed TCRB transcripts. Here immunoSEQ multiplex PCR was the method, and the copy in TCRdb shows in-frame clones only, minus some. Found here are hundreds of thousands of clones, 14% to 15% of them singletons; the top ten hold around 0.015%. The entry originates in a study of beta chain features in type 1 diabetes. Study results and limitations: A moderate, significant TCRB CDR3 shortening appeared in type 1 diabetes across four CD4+ subsets. Fewer insertions but more deletions were seen at VDJ junctions in type 1 diabetes patients. Cells with high TCR expression could be over-represented by cDNA sequencing. For patients and controls alike, PCR might favor shorter templates to the same degree.

The sequence derives from a man aged 18 to 29 with type 1 diabetes. The genes are TRBV11-2 and TRBJ2-4, with 10 bases aligning to TRBD2. Material: naive CD4+ T cells from blood. This CDR3 is CASSLVIGTSAAKNIQYF. The CDR3 nucleotides are TGTGCCAGCAGCTTGGTGATCGGGACTAGCGCGGCCAAAAACATTCAGTACTTC.